This section outlines one T cell receptor beta chain sequence together with its context. There is no known antigen for this receptor. Nothing much larger sits one base from this clone, and base qualities are not available. The data belong to a study of shared clonotypes between healthy human individuals (dated by TCRdb to 2020 to 2021). Describing the broader study: A few men and a couple of women, aged 18 to 49 years, made up the cohort. For each donor, three plates each were used for CD4 naive and CD4 memory, two plates were used for CD8 naive, and one plate was used for CD8 memory. Blood TCR repertoires of roughly 5 healthy adults were deeply sequenced to estimate repertoire size and the extent of clonotype sharing between individuals. Different laboratories and diverse techniques were used to prepare libraries and sequence TCR repertoires, to increase sequencing depth and limit assay-specific biases. Between about 0.85 and 9.5 billion PBMCs per donor were obtained by leukapheresis.

Using the deep immunoSEQ assay, TCR CDR3 regions were amplified from genomic DNA by multiplex PCR. Extracted genomic DNA from each cell subset was spread evenly across all wells of several immunoSEQ 96-well plates, with each plate serving as a replicate. Each replicate PCR for sorted subsets received approximately 220 ng genomic DNA, equal to about 30,000 T cell genomes. The purified libraries were quantified using a Qubit 3.0 fluorometer, sized with a Bioanalyzer 2100, and then quantified again using the KAPA Library Quantification kit. Every immunoSEQ 96-well plate was sequenced on a separate single-read 150-cycle Illumina NextSeq 550 flow cell. In the source study's methods: Because only junctional sequences without quality scores were contained in the immunoSEQ output, filtering matching that applied to full-length reads could not be performed. Sequences were annotated with PyIR, a Python wrapper for IgBLAST v1.9, using IMGT germline references to assign V/J genes and CDR3. Reads were removed for weak V/J assignments (E-value above 1e-6), missing CDR3, stop codons, out-of-frame junctions, or ambiguous translated residues. A V3J clonotype was defined by an identical inferred V gene, J gene, and CDR3 amino acid sequence. The percentage overlap between two repertoires was calculated by dividing the number of shared unique clonotypes by the size of the smaller repertoire. RTK rarefaction, the Chao1 estimator, and Recon v2.1 estimates of unobserved clonotypes were used to assess repertoire richness. For all TCRbeta clonotypes obtained by the gDNA method from four donors, generation probabilities were computed with OLGA. TCRdb holds this immuneACCESS table with in-frame rearrangements only. Some clones are missing; in checked studies, unresolved V genes explain under half, and the rest has no known cause. That table gives V, J and clone size, and the DNA gave D and trimming. The sample yields under 2,500,000 clones; approximately 95% were counted once. The ten most abundant clones make up 0.1% to 0.15% of the sample.

Study-wide findings and limitations: About 4.5% of naive CD4, roughly 3.6% of naive CD8, 2% to 2.5% of memory CD4, and about 0.4% of memory CD8 clonotypes were shared across a few donors. Even with the large sequencing depth, rarefaction of the sorted-subset datasets indicated that sequencing was incomplete. Compared with non-shared clonotypes, the clonotypes found in all four sorted-subset donors had higher generation probabilities. Only blood was sampled, and tissue TCR repertoires likely differ from those in blood. The genetic and exposure-history diversity represented was limited by the small number of donors. Pairwise subsampling led to the expectation that sequencing depth would affect the degree of clonotype sharing among donors. Larger estimated clonotype richness was generally found for naive subsets than for memory subsets.

The donors were healthy, HIV-negative adults who had no recently reported acute infections or vaccinations. Every donor was a Caucasian adult residing in Nashville, Tennessee, USA. CD4+ T cells were enriched by magnetic negative selection, after which naive cells were positively selected on CD45RA and the negative fraction was taken as the memory subset. Blood was obtained by leukapheresis, after which PBMCs were separated by Ficoll-Histopaque density gradient centrifugation and cryopreserved in liquid nitrogen vapor phase. Purity and quantity of every magnetically sorted T cell population were checked by analytical flow cytometry. From each sorted fraction, genomic DNA was isolated and quantified by UV absorbance on a Nanodrop 2000c. Compared with germline, V lacks 7 bases and J lacks 5 bases; bases without a gene match: 6. The CDR3 runs 13 amino acids, cysteine and phenylalanine included. Of the read, only the CDR3 DNA is kept; its 39 bases are in frame from base 1. Taken from the germline V gene, the CDR1 and CDR2 loops are SGHRS and YFSETQ.

The sequence links TRBV5-1 to TRBJ2-7; TRBD1 fits 10 bases in the junction. The sample consisted of naive CD4+ T cells sorted from blood. In the paper's terms, the cell subset or site label means: CD45RA+ positively selected. This TCR was sampled from a man aged 18 to 30 in good health. This receptor has the CDR3 CASRQGASNEQYF. The DNA is as follows: TGCGCCAGCCGACAGGGGGCCTCGAACGAGCAGTACTTC. When the CDR3 is completed using the reference TRBV5-1 and TRBJ2-7 genes on either side, the full variable domain is KAGVTQTPRYLIKTRGQQVTLSCSPISGHRSVSWYQQTPGQGLQFLFEYFSETQRNKGNFPGRFSGRQFSNSRSEMNVSTLELGDSALYLCASRQGASNEQYFGPGTRLTVT.